This is a list of T cell receptor beta chains from one sample in a study of T cells of healthy individuals. Each CDR3 protein gets one entry after TCRdb re-called the 5' RACE reads with MiXCR. The table records about 96,000 distinct CDR3 sequences, approximately 15% of them present only once. These receptors all come from a human donor in good health. Both conserved end residues are part of each CDR3. The D gene is left open where the match is weak. Clone size is given for some rows only: seen once, a few or many times, or a class if the clone is expanded.

DNA: TGTGCCAGCAGTTCTCTGGCTGGAAACACCATATATTTT; CDR3: CASSSLAGNTIYF; D: .; J: TRBJ1-3; V: TRBV28; size: .
DNA: TGTGCCAGCTCACATGGGGACGGGAGCTCCTACGAGCAGTACTTC; CDR3: CASSHGDGSSYEQYF; D: .; J: TRBJ2-7; V: TRBV18; size: few
DNA: TGTGCCAGCAGTTTCCCGCTTAAGGGGGAGGGCTGGGACTACGAGCAGTACTTC; CDR3: CASSFPLKGEGWDYEQYF; D: .; J: TRBJ2-7; V: TRBV28; size: few
DNA: TGTGCCACCAGCAGAGATCGCCAGGTGGGCGAGCAGTACTTC; CDR3: CATSRDRQVGEQYF; D: .; J: TRBJ2-7; V: TRBV15; size: many
DNA: TGCAGTGCTATTTCGAACAGGGGGCGCGCTGGGGCCAACGTCCTGACTTTC; CDR3: CSAISNRGRAGANVLTF; D: TRBD1; J: TRBJ2-6; V: TRBV20-1; size: few
DNA: TGCGCCAGCAGCTTGGGGACAGGGGAATTCTTC; CDR3: CASSLGTGEFF; D: TRBD1; J: TRBJ2-1; V: TRBV5-1; size: .
DNA: TGTGCCAGCGGGCTAGCGGGAGACTACGAGCAGTACTTC; CDR3: CASGLAGDYEQYF; D: TRBD2; J: TRBJ2-7; V: TRBV12-3/TRBV12-4; size: many
DNA: TGTGCCAGCAGCCCACAGGGGAACGAGCAGTACTTC; CDR3: CASSPQGNEQYF; D: TRBD1; J: TRBJ2-7; V: TRBV14; size: .
DNA: TGTGCCAGCAGCTTAGTTGGCCCTACGGGCACCGGGGAGCTGTTTTTT; CDR3: CASSLVGPTGTGELFF; D: .; J: TRBJ2-2; V: TRBV11-2; size: .
DNA: TGTGCCAGCAGTTTGGACTTGGACACAGATACGCAGTATTTT; CDR3: CASSLDLDTDTQYF; D: .; J: TRBJ2-3; V: TRBV28; size: .
DNA: TGTGCCAGCAGCTACGGGACGATGGGTGAGCAGTACTTC; CDR3: CASSYGTMGEQYF; D: .; J: TRBJ2-7; V: TRBV9; size: many
DNA: TGCAGTGCTAGGCTAGCGGGAGGCCGTCGGAGAGATACGCAGTATTTT; CDR3: CSARLAGGRRRDTQYF; D: TRBD2; J: TRBJ2-3; V: TRBV20-1; size: few
DNA: TGTGCCAGCAGTTTCCCGCAGGGGGCGGGCACAGATACGCAGTATTTT; CDR3: CASSFPQGAGTDTQYF; D: TRBD1; J: TRBJ2-3; V: TRBV28; size: few
DNA: TGTGCCATCAGACGAGAGACTCCCGGAGGGGAGCTGTTTTTT; CDR3: CAIRRETPGGELFF; D: .; J: TRBJ2-2; V: TRBV10-3; size: .
DNA: TGTGCCAGCAGCTCCACCTCCGGGTTTGCTAGCGGCACAGATACGCAGTATTTT; CDR3: CASSSTSGFASGTDTQYF; D: .; J: TRBJ2-3; V: TRBV7-3; size: .
DNA: TGTGCCAGCAACCCCGGATACCTGACTGGAAACACCATATATTTT; CDR3: CASNPGYLTGNTIYF; D: .; J: TRBJ1-3; V: TRBV6-1; size: .
DNA: TGTGCCAGCAGTTTAGGGCATTCACCCCTCCACTTT; CDR3: CASSLGHSPLHF; D: .; J: TRBJ1-6; V: TRBV12-3/TRBV12-4; size: .
DNA: TGTGCCAGCAGCCAGTCGACAGGGGGCTTGACTGAAGCTTTCTTT; CDR3: CASSQSTGGLTEAFF; D: TRBD1; J: TRBJ1-1; V: TRBV7-6; size: .
DNA: TGTGCCAGCACCGTACTACAGGGAGCTGAAGCTTTCTTT; CDR3: CASTVLQGAEAFF; D: .; J: TRBJ1-1; V: TRBV7-2; size: .
DNA: TGCGCCAGCAGCTCCGGGAAGGGGCCTCCCCCCTACGAGCAGTACTTC; CDR3: CASSSGKGPPPYEQYF; D: .; J: TRBJ2-7; V: TRBV5-1; size: few
DNA: TGTGCCAGCAGTTACAAAGACGGCTATGGCTACACCTTC; CDR3: CASSYKDGYGYTF; D: .; J: TRBJ1-2; V: TRBV6-6; size: .
DNA: TGTGCCAGCAGCCGAAGATTAGAGGGAGGAGAGACCCAGTACTTC; CDR3: CASSRRLEGGETQYF; D: .; J: TRBJ2-5; V: TRBV3-1; size: many
DNA: TGTGCCATCAGTGAACAGGCAGGGGGCACAGATACGCAGTATTTT; CDR3: CAISEQAGGTDTQYF; D: .; J: TRBJ2-3; V: TRBV10-3; size: .
DNA: TGCGCCAGCAGCTTGGGAGTTAGCCGCAGTCACGAGCAGTACTTC; CDR3: CASSLGVSRSHEQYF; D: .; J: TRBJ2-7; V: TRBV5-1; size: few
DNA: TGCAGCGTTGGTAAAGGGGGCGAGGGCTATGGCTACACCTTC; CDR3: CSVGKGGEGYGYTF; D: TRBD1; J: TRBJ1-2; V: TRBV29-1; size: .
DNA: TGTGCCAGCAGTTCCGACAGGGACGCTAGCACAGATACGCAGTATTTT; CDR3: CASSSDRDASTDTQYF; D: TRBD1; J: TRBJ2-3; V: TRBV6-2/TRBV6-3; size: many
DNA: TGTGCCAGCAGCTTACGGGGCAGGGAGGACAATGAGCAGTTCTTC; CDR3: CASSLRGREDNEQFF; D: .; J: TRBJ2-1; V: TRBV11-2; size: few
DNA: TGTGCCAGCAGTCGGAGACTAGCGGGGGAATTGGGGGCCAACGTCCTGACTTTC; CDR3: CASSRRLAGELGANVLTF; D: TRBD2; J: TRBJ2-6; V: TRBV6-5; size: .
DNA: TGTGCCAGCAGCTCATCGGACAGGGGGGTTGTCAATGAGCAGTTCTTC; CDR3: CASSSSDRGVVNEQFF; D: TRBD1; J: TRBJ2-1; V: TRBV11-2; size: many
DNA: TGTGCCAGCAGCTTAGGCCAGGTCGGGGAGCTGTTTTTT; CDR3: CASSLGQVGELFF; D: .; J: TRBJ2-2; V: TRBV7-3; size: .
DNA: TGTGCCAGCAGCCAATCCAGGGGGACTGGGGCCAACGTCCTGACTTTC; CDR3: CASSQSRGTGANVLTF; D: TRBD1; J: TRBJ2-6; V: TRBV4-2; size: .
DNA: TGTGCCAGCAGCCGTCCCTCGAGCGGGAGGGCCGCAGATACGCAGTATTTT; CDR3: CASSRPSSGRAADTQYF; D: TRBD2; J: TRBJ2-3; V: TRBV5-4; size: few
DNA: TGCAGTGCTAGGACAGGGGGCGGGTACAATGAGCAGTTCTTC; CDR3: CSARTGGGYNEQFF; D: TRBD1; J: TRBJ2-1; V: TRBV20-1; size: few
DNA: TGCAGCGTTGCGACGTCGTTAAACACCGGGGAGCTGTTTTTT; CDR3: CSVATSLNTGELFF; D: .; J: TRBJ2-2; V: TRBV29-1; size: few
DNA: TGTGCCAGCAGCCAGGGAGCGGGACTAGCGGGCTACGAGCAGTACTTC; CDR3: CASSQGAGLAGYEQYF; D: TRBD2; J: TRBJ2-7; V: TRBV4-2; size: few